This is a list of T cell receptor beta chains from one sample in a study of tumor-infiltrating lymphocytes in primary liver carcinoma. Each CDR3 protein is one row after TCRdb ran MiXCR on the multiplex PCR reads. The table includes about 75,000 distinct CDR3 sequences, roughly 72% detected once. Input material: tumor-adjacent normal liver tissue. Receptors originate from a man in his forties or fifties with primary liver carcinoma and hepatitis B virus infection. The CDR3 runs from the conserved cysteine through the conserved F or W. The D gene is left open where the match is weak. For some rows the clone size is stated as once, few or many, or as a class when expanded; others skip it.

abundance	v_gene	j_gene	d_gene	CDR3aa	CDR3nt
-	TRBV10-2	TRBJ2-7	TRBD2	CASQLAGGMPYERYF	TGCGCCAGCCAGCTAGCGGGAGGGATGCCATACGAGCGGTACTTC
-	TRBV29-1	TRBJ2-1	-	CSVEDGQGYSNEQFF	TGCAGCGTTGAAGACGGGCAGGGATATAGTAATGAGCAGTTCTTC
-	TRBV11-2	TRBJ1-5	TRBD1	CASSSDRGSNRPHHF	TGTGCCAGCAGCTCGGACAGGGGTAGCAATCGGCCCCATCATTTT
-	TRBV7-8	TRBJ2-1	-	CASSSNSGGTYNEQFF	TGTGCCAGCAGCTCTAATTCCGGCGGTACCTACAATGAGCAGTTCTTC
few	TRBV5-4	TRBJ2-7	-	CASSSRDFPYEQYF	TGTGCCAGCAGCTCAAGGGACTTCCCCTACGAGCAGTACTTC
-	TRBV11-2	TRBJ2-3	-	CASGRQPINPTAMQYF	TGTGCCAGCGGCCGACAACCCATCAACCCCACAGCTATGCAGTATTTT
-	TRBV29-1	TRBJ2-2	-	CSVGTLAANTGELFF	TGCAGCGTTGGGACTCTCGCGGCGAACACCGGGGAGCTGTTTTTT
-	TRBV6-2/TRBV6-3	TRBJ1-1	-	CASTHKTGTEVFF	TGTGCCAGCACCCACAAGACGGGTACTGAAGTTTTCTTT
-	TRBV11-2	TRBJ2-1	-	CAWSLGSSSPNEQFF	TGTGCCTGGAGCTTAGGTTCTTCCAGCCCTAATGAGCAGTTCTTC
once	TRBV10-3	TRBJ1-1	-	CATSGITEAFF	TGTGCCACCAGTGGGATCACTGAAGCTTTCTTT
-	TRBV5-6	TRBJ2-2	-	CASISRQKFNTGELFF	TGTGCCAGCATCTCAAGACAGAAATTTAACACCGGGGAGCTGTTTTTT
-	TRBV24-1	TRBJ2-1	TRBD2	CATERDDEQFF	TGTGCCACGGAGCGGGATGATGAGCAGTTCTTC
-	TRBV9	TRBJ2-7	-	CAITTGQGVSYEQYF	TGTGCCATCACCACTGGGCAGGGTGTCTCCTACGAGCAGTACTTC
-	TRBV6-6	TRBJ2-1	-	CASGYSYRDREQFF	TGTGCCAGCGGTTACTCTTACAGGGATAGGGAACAGTTCTTC
-	TRBV12-3/TRBV12-4	TRBJ2-6	-	CASSHLSGANLLTF	TGTGCTAGCAGTCACCTATCTGGGGCCAACCTCCTGACTTTC
-	TRBV6-6	TRBJ2-6	-	CASRPRVSGANVLTF	TGTGCCAGCAGGCCCAGGGTGTCTGGGGCCAACGTACTGACTTTC
-	TRBV4-1	TRBJ2-5	TRBD2	CAGSQDQLAGVPDTQYF	TGCGCCGGCAGCCAAGACCAATTAGCGGGAGTGCCAGATACCCAGTACTTC
once	TRBV11-2	TRBJ1-1	-	CASIGGRVNTEALF	TGTGCCAGTATTGGTGGCAGGGTGAACACTGAAGCTCTCTTT
many	TRBV7-6	TRBJ2-7	TRBD2	CASSFLTGSGSHEQYF	TGTGCCAGCAGCTTCCTCACGGGTAGCGGGAGCCACGAGCAGTACTTC
-	TRBV6-6	TRBJ2-2	TRBD2	CARGPLVGLAGPTNTGELFF	TGTGCCAGGGGTCCGCTCGTGGGACTAGCGGGGCCAACGAACACCGGGGAACTGTTTTTT
-	TRBV11-2	TRBJ2-5	-	CASSFDGQETQYF	TGTGCCAGCAGCTTTGACGGGCAAGAGACCCAGTACTTC
few	TRBV6-5	TRBJ1-1	TRBD1	CASSPLDRPIRAFF	TGTGCCAGCAGCCCCCTGGACAGGCCGATAAGGGCTTTCTTT
-	TRBV7-3	TRBJ2-1	-	CASDLSLAHNEQFF	TGTGCCAGCGACTTAAGTTTGGCACACAATGAGCAGTTCTTC
-	TRBV10-1	TRBJ2-7	TRBD1	CAIPQRQGLYEQYF	TGCGCCATCCCACAAAGACAGGGGCTGTACGAGCAGTACTTC
-	TRBV20-1	TRBJ2-5	-	CSASGRAQETQYF	TGCAGTGCTAGCGGGAGAGCCCAAGAGACCCAGTACTTC
medium-sized	TRBV4-2	TRBJ2-7	TRBD1	CASSPSTGLNEQYF	TGTGCCAGCAGCCCCTCGACAGGGCTCAACGAGCAGTACTTC
large	TRBV6-5	TRBJ2-1	TRBD1	CASSFLTGSYNEQFF	TGTGCCAGCAGTTTCCTGACAGGGTCCTACAATGAGCAGTTCTTC
few	TRBV6-6	TRBJ2-1	TRBD2	CASSRAGGHHEQFF	TGTGCCAGCAGTCGAGCGGGAGGGCACCACGAGCAGTTCTTC
-	TRBV6-5	TRBJ2-6	TRBD1	CASSRGTGTGANVLTF	TGTGCCAGCAGTCGCGGGACAGGGACTGGTGCCAACGTCCTGACTTTC
-	TRBV6-2/TRBV6-3	TRBJ2-1	-	CASNYGPYSREPFF	TGTGCCAGTAATTACGGGCCTTATAGCAGGGAGCCGTTCTTC
-	TRBV5-4	TRBJ2-5	-	CASSSPPAREIQYF	TGTGCCAGCAGCTCGCCGCCGGCCCGAGAGATCCAGTACTTC
many	TRBV30	TRBJ2-6	-	CACRESGANVLTF	TGTGCCTGCAGGGAGTCTGGGGCCAACGTCCTGACTTTC
-	TRBV7-8	TRBJ1-6	TRBD1	CASSEGQRNSHLHF	TGTGCCAGCAGCGAGGGACAGAGGAATTCACACCTCCACTTT
few	TRBV10-3	TRBJ1-5	-	CATSEQGANQPQHF	TGTGCCACCAGTGAGCAGGGAGCGAATCAGCCCCAGCATTTT
-	TRBV6-2/TRBV6-3	TRBJ1-1	-	CASCYPPAGTLNTEAFF	TGTGCCAGCTGTTACCCTCCTGCGGGCACACTTAACACTGAAGCTTTCTTT
many	TRBV6-5	TRBJ1-6	TRBD1	CASSYGLTGKASPLHF	TGTGCCAGCAGTTACGGATTGACAGGGAAAGCCTCACCCCTCCACTTT
many	TRBV7-6	TRBJ1-6	-	CASSLFGGNSPLHF	TGTGCCAGCAGCCTATTTGGGGGCAATTCACCCCTCCACTTT
many	TRBV7-9	TRBJ2-5	-	CASNREGETQYF	TGTGCCAGCAACAGGGAGGGCGAGACCCAGTACTTC
-	TRBV5-4	TRBJ2-3	-	CISSGGQASTDTQYF	TGTATCAGCAGCGGGGGACAGGCCAGCACAGATACGCAGTATTTT
many	TRBV11-2	TRBJ2-1	-	CASSFDREQFF	TGTGCCAGCAGCTTTGACAGGGAGCAGTTCTTC